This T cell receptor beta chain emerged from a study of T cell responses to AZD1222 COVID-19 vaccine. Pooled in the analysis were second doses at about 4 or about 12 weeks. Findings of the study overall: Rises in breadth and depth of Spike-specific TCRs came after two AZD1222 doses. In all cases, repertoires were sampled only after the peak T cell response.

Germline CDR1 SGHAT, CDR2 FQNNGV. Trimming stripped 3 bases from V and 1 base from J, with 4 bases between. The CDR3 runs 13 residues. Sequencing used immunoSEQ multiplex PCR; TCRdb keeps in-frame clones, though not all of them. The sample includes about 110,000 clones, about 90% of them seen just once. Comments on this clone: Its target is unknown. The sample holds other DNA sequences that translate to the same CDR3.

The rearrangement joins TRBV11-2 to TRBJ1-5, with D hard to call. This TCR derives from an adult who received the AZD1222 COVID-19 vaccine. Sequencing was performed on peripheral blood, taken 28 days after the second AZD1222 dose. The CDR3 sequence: CASSLGSNQPQHF. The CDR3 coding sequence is TGTGCCAGCAGCTTGGGAAGCAATCAGCCCCAGCATTTT.